Each of the 5 T cell receptor beta chains below was sequenced from the same sample in a study of blood T cell repertoires in COVID-19. Repertoires were generated with immunoSEQ multiplex PCR, while TCRdb's copy carries only in-frame clones and drops some. The repertoire consists of fewer than 300,000 clones, with about nine tenths occurring once and the leading ten covering around 10%. The specimen sequenced was peripheral blood. These receptors came from a man in his fifties or sixties with COVID-19, enrolled during active disease.

The V and J genes are TRBV6-5 and TRBJ1-1, with unresolved D. Between the trimmed V and J ends, which lost 5 bases and 0 bases, there was a span of 7 bases. CDR3 size: 13 residues. Germline V CDR1 and CDR2: MNHEY, SVGAGI. The CDR3 loop is CASSPFMNTEAFF. DNA for the CDR3: TGTGCCAGCAGTCCTTTTATGAACACTGAAGCTTTCTTT.

This clone has just one count. The rearrangement links TRBV7-3 to TRBJ2-5; 12 bases are a match to TRBD2. The CDR3 totals 16 residues. J was trimmed by 1 base and V by 6 bases; bases with no gene match: 6. CDR1 SGHTA and CDR2 FQGTGA come from the germline V gene. The CDR3 protein is CASRIGLAGPQETQYF. CDR3 in DNA: TGTGCCAGCAGAATAGGACTAGCGGGACCCCAAGAGACCCAGTACTTC.

A single count supports this clone. The J gene is TRBJ1-6, the V gene TRBV3-1 (or the pseudogene TRBV3-2); D is perhaps TRBD1 (5 bases). Germline V gene sequence: CDR1 LGHDT, CDR2 YNNKEL (reference sequence). V was clipped by 3 bases and J by 19 bases, with 22 bases between them. The CDR3 is made up of 14 amino acids. The CDR3 coding sequence is TGTGCCAGCAGCCAGGGTGGGGCCAGGGCAAGACCTCACTTT. Protein sequence: CASSQGGARARPHF.

The chain uses TRBV6-5 and TRBJ1-6; 8 bases line up with TRBD1. V dropped 10 bases and J dropped 9; count of bases not matched to a gene: 11. The CDR3 runs to 14 residues. In germline, CDR1 is MNHEY, CDR2 SVGAGI. The CDR3 sequence: CATMTGELSSPLHF. The CDR3 region has the DNA TGTGCCACCATGACAGGGGAATTGAGTTCACCCCTCCACTTT.

The chain is built from TRBV14 and TRBJ1-1; TRBD1 matches 9 bases. The germline V gene has CDR1 SGHDN and CDR2 FVKESK. This CDR3 comprises 16 residues. Losses at the gene ends were 7 bases for V and 5 bases for J; bases not matched to a gene: 14. CDR3 residues: CASMPKVAGTGTEAFF. As DNA, the CDR3 is TGTGCCAGCATGCCAAAAGTAGCCGGGACAGGGACTGAAGCTTTCTTT.